The 29 T cell receptor beta chains below all came from one sample that was sequenced in a study of cytomegalovirus exposure and HLA in healthy donors. Primers: 60 Vbeta forward and 13 Jbeta reverse. Data came from immunoSEQ multiplex PCR; TCRdb stores just in-frame clones and leaves some out. The table shows around 87,000 clones, with about 70% occurring only once. Material: PBMCs. The receptors derive from a man aged 35 to 55 in good health and CMV-seronegative.

This clone has more than one count but fewer than ten. This chain uses TRBV28 with TRBJ1-2; TRBD1 agrees at 11 bases. The CDR3 has 16 residues. V lost 5 bases and J lost 5; bases outside the gene matches: 10. Per germline, CDR1 MDHEN and CDR2 SYDVKM. The CDR3 here is CASSPFRTGGGYGYTF. The CDR3 DNA reads as TGTGCCAGCAGTCCCTTTCGGACAGGGGGCGGGTATGGCTACACCTTC.

The chain couples TRBV30 to TRBJ1-1; D is perhaps TRBD1 (5 bases). The CDR3 runs to 13 residues. The germline V gene has CDR1 GTSNPN and CDR2 SVGIG (reference sequence). Trimming left V 0 bases short and J 12 bases short, with 17 bases between. The CDR3 sequence: CAWSVKGGRGSFF. Here the CDR3 DNA reads TGTGCCTGGAGTGTAAAGGGCGGTCGGGGGTCTTTCTTT.

The chain recombines TRBV30 with TRBJ1-6; D is unresolved. Germline V gene sequence: CDR1 GTSNPN, CDR2 SVGIG (reference sequence). Deletions cut 4 bases from V and 6 bases from J, with 10 bases between. The CDR3 has 13 residues. CDR3 sequence reads: CAWTLVINSPLHF. In DNA form, the CDR3 reads TGTGCCTGGACACTCGTGATTAATTCACCCCTCCACTTT.

A single count supports this clone. The chain employs TRBV6-7 and TRBJ1-5; D perhaps matches TRBD1 (5 bases). TRBV6-7 counts as an open reading frame of uncertain function. There are 18 residues in the CDR3. V shed 7 bases and J shed 4 bases, with 26 bases lying between them. The chain's CDR3 is CASTPAQGGLRPNQPQHF. CDR3 bases: TGTGCCAGCACCCCCGCCCAGGGAGGATTACGCCCGAATCAGCCCCAGCATTTT.

V gene TRBV7-8 combines with J gene TRBJ1-1; D gene unclear. This CDR3 comprises 13 residues. Per the germline V gene, CDR1 is SGHVS and CDR2 is FQNEAQ. The germline V and J ends were trimmed by 4 bases and 0 bases, with 6 bases remaining between them. CDR3 in amino acids: CASSYSLNTEAFF. The CDR3 nucleotides read TGTGCCAGCAGCTACTCATTGAACACTGAAGCTTTCTTT.

The chain carries TRBV28 and TRBJ1-5; possible D gene TRBD1, 6 bases. This CDR3 has 17 residues. Trimming shortened V by 5 bases and J by 1 base, and 18 bases separated the two germline ends. Germline CDR1 is MDHEN and CDR2 is SYDVKM. This CDR3 reads CASSTPGGGYSNQPQHF. The DNA for the CDR3 is TGTGCCAGCAGTACCCCGGGAGGGGGGTACAGCAATCAGCCCCAGCATTTT.

Written as DNA, the CDR3 is TGTGCCAGCAGTTACGCGATGGCTAATGAAAAACTGTTTTTT. Translation: CASSYAMANEKLFF. V and J are TRBV6-5 and TRBJ1-4; D gene unclear. Germline V gene sequence: CDR1 MNHEY, CDR2 SVGAGI. The CDR3 runs to 14 residues. With 2 bases removed from V and 3 bases from J, the gap between germline ends came to 7 bases.

The gene calls are TRBV7-9 and TRBJ1-1, with D maybe TRBD1 (5 bases). The CDR3 sequence is 14 residues long. The germline V gene encodes CDR1 SEHNR and CDR2 FQNEAQ (reference sequence). V was trimmed by 0 bases and J by 5 bases, leaving 10 bases between them. The CDR3 is CASSLASGVTEAFF. Here the CDR3 DNA reads TGTGCCAGCAGCTTAGCTTCGGGGGTTACTGAAGCTTTCTTT. The variable domain in full, completed from reference TRBV7-9 and TRBJ1-1, reads DTGVSQNPRHKITKRGQNVTFRCDPISEHNRLYWYRQTLGQGPEFLTYFQNEAQLEKSRLLSDRFSAERPKGSFSTLEIQRTEQGDSAMYLCASSLASGVTEAFFGQGTRLTVV.

This clone was seen a single time. The CDR3 DNA is TGTGCCAGCAGCCAAGAATCGGTCACCGGAGGTTATAATTCACCCCTCCACTTT. This translates into CASSQESVTGGYNSPLHF. The genes are TRBV4-2 and TRBJ1-6; no clear D. Germline values: CDR1 LGHNA, CDR2 YNFKEQ. Trimming pared 0 bases from V and 4 bases from J, leaving 16 bases between. The CDR3 consists of 18 residues.

V and J are TRBV2 and TRBJ1-1, with D uncertain. The CDR3 contains 16 residues. Germline loops: CDR1 SNHLY, CDR2 FYNNEI. Trimming took off 2 bases at V and 1 base at J, with 14 bases between the two ends. In DNA form, the CDR3 reads TGTGCCAGCAGTGAATGGGAGAATCGAGAGAACACTGAAGCTTTCTTT. Amino acid sequence: CASSEWENRENTEAFF.

The chain has TRBV10-1 and TRBJ2-7; TRBD1 matches at 7 bases. This CDR3 comprises 12 residues. Germline V gene lookup returns CDR1 WNHNN and CDR2 SYGVQD (reference sequence). Trimming cost V 6 bases and J 3 bases; bases outside gene matches: 2. The CDR3 spells CASSGTVYEQYF. DNA for the CDR3: TGCGCCAGCAGCGGGACAGTCTACGAGCAGTACTTC.

The chain is built from TRBV19 and TRBJ2-2; 7 bases match TRBD1. V trimming: 4 bases; J trimming: 3 bases; junction bases outside the gene matches: 5. This CDR3 comprises 15 residues. CDR1 is LNHDA, CDR2 SQIVND, per germline (reference sequence). The CDR3 here is CASSTRDSYTGELFF. The CDR3 DNA is TGTGCCAGTAGTACCCGGGACAGTTACACCGGGGAGCTGTTTTTT.

V and J are TRBV4-2 and TRBJ2-2, with D possibly being TRBD1 (6 bases). Trimming took off 1 base at V and 7 bases at J, with 13 bases between the two ends. Germline CDR1 and CDR2: LGHNA and YNFKEQ. The CDR3 sequence is 15 residues long. CDR3 in amino acids: CASSQGAGALGELFF. The CDR3 region has the DNA TGTGCCAGCAGCCAAGGGGCAGGGGCACTCGGGGAGCTGTTTTTT.

V and J are TRBV7-7 and TRBJ2-5, with D perhaps TRBD1 (5 bases). CDR3 length: 13 residues. Germline lookup yields CDR1 SSHAT and CDR2 FNYEAQ (reference sequence). Trimming pared 8 bases from V and 2 bases from J, leaving 12 bases between. CDR3 residues: CASGATFQETQYF. The CDR3 coding sequence is TGTGCCAGCGGGGCAACCTTTCAAGAGACCCAGTACTTC. The whole variable domain, remainder taken from reference TRBV7-7 and TRBJ2-5, is GAGVSQSPRYKVTKRGQDVTLRCDPISSHATLYWYQQALGQGPEFLTYFNYEAQPDKSGLPSDRFSAERPEGSISTLTIQRTEQRDSAMYRCASGATFQETQYFGPGTRLLVL.

The genes are TRBV7-9 and TRBJ2-7; tentatively, D is TRBD1 (5 bases). Trimming stripped 5 bases from V and 3 bases from J, with 14 bases between. Germline V gives CDR1 SEHNR, CDR2 FQNEAQ (reference sequence). The CDR3 is 14 amino acids. DNA for the CDR3: TGTGCCAGCAGCCCCTCCATTGACAGCTACGAGCAGTACTTC. Translating it yields CASSPSIDSYEQYF.

This chain uses TRBV18 with TRBJ2-1; D not resolved. This CDR3 comprises 11 residues. CDR1 is KGHSH and CDR2 is LQKENI in the germline V gene. V lost 1 base to trimming and J lost 8 bases, with 3 bases between them. CDR3 DNA: TGTGCCAGCTCACCACGCGATGAGCAGTTCTTC. Its translation is CASSPRDEQFF. The full variable domain, in which reference TRBV18 and TRBJ2-1 provide the parts outside the CDR3, is NAGVMQNPRHLVRRRGQEARLRCSPMKGHSHVYWYRQLPEEGLKFMVYLQKENIIDESGMPKERFSAEFPKEGPSILRIQQVVRGDSAAYFCASSPRDEQFFGPGTRLTVL.

The J gene is TRBJ1-5, the V gene TRBV5-6, with 7 bases aligning to TRBD1. The CDR3 contains 15 residues. Germline trimming cut 0 bases from V and 6 bases from J; bases unmatched to any gene: 6. CDR1 SGHDT and CDR2 YYEEEE come from the germline V gene. The CDR3, as DNA: TGTGCCAGCAGCTTGGGAGGGGGCTTGGGTCAGCCCCAGCATTTT. Amino acid sequence: CASSLGGGLGQPQHF.

This clone was detected only once. The chain links TRBV10-1 to TRBJ2-3, with D possibly TRBD2 on 6 matching bases. Trimming removed 1 base at V and 2 bases at J, with 10 bases between. The CDR3 loop spans 15 amino acids. Germline V gives CDR1 WNHNN, CDR2 SYGVQD (reference sequence). CDR3 loop: CASSEFRGYTDTQYF. The DNA of the CDR3 is TGCGCCAGCAGTGAGTTTCGGGGGTACACAGATACGCAGTATTTT.

This clone was found a few times. This rearrangement joins TRBV12-5 to TRBJ2-3; the D gene is possibly TRBD1 (6 bases). V was pared by 0 bases and J by 8 bases, with 21 bases between. CDR3 length: 17 residues. Germline values: CDR1 LGHNT, CDR2 FRNRAP. CDR3 sequence reads: CASGLVQGGQFFATQYF. The CDR3 DNA follows: TGTGCTAGTGGTTTGGTACAAGGGGGTCAGTTTTTCGCTACGCAGTATTTT.

This clone was seen a handful of times. The chain is built from TRBV9 and TRBJ2-1; D remains ambiguous. Deletions cut 0 bases from V and 7 bases from J, with 5 bases between. This CDR3 is 12 amino acids long. In germline, CDR1 is SGDLS, CDR2 YYNGEE. This chain's CDR3 is CASSVVLNEQFF. The CDR3 DNA follows: TGTGCCAGCAGCGTAGTCTTGAATGAGCAGTTCTTC.

This clone was seen just once. The V and J genes are TRBV5-6 and TRBJ1-1; D is unresolved. CDR3 length equals 14 residues. Per germline, CDR1 SGHDT and CDR2 YYEEEE. V was cut by 0 bases and J by 6 bases, with 12 bases left in between. In nucleotides, the CDR3 is TGTGCCAGCAGCTTGGGATTCCAGGCAGCTGAAGCTTTCTTT. Translating it yields CASSLGFQAAEAFF. Filled out from reference TRBV5-6 and TRBJ1-1, the complete variable domain reads DAGVTQSPTHLIKTRGQQVTLRCSPKSGHDTVSWYQQALGQGPQFIFQYYEEEERQRGNFPDRFSGHQFPNYSSELNVNALLLGDSALYLCASSLGFQAAEAFFGQGTRLTVV.

The V gene is TRBV11-2, the J gene TRBJ2-7; 8 nucleotides align to TRBD1. CDR3 length: 15 residues. Germline CDR1 is SGHAT and CDR2 is FQNNGV. J lost 5 bases, V lost 5 bases, and 11 bases had no gene match. CDR3 sequence: CASSLRTGSVHEQYF. CDR3 coding DNA: TGTGCCAGCAGCCTTCGGACAGGGTCGGTCCACGAGCAGTACTTC.

The rearrangement links TRBV18 to TRBJ2-4; 7 bases are shared with TRBD2. The CDR3 runs 16 residues. CDR1 is KGHSH, CDR2 LQKENI, per germline. The J segment lost 0 bases and the V segment lost 3 bases, leaving 5 bases of the junction unmatched. This chain's CDR3 is CASSPGTTVAKNIQYF. CDR3 sequence (DNA): TGTGCCAGCTCACCCGGGACTACAGTAGCCAAAAACATTCAGTACTTC.

The gene calls are TRBV7-3 and TRBJ2-3; 16 bases map to TRBD2. Germline CDR1 reads SGHTA; CDR2 reads FQGTGA. This CDR3 has 18 amino acids. V trimming: 1 base; J trimming: 6 bases; junction bases outside the gene matches: 7. CDR3 DNA sequence: TGTGCCAGCAGCTTAAACCCGGGACTAGCGGGGGGGCGGGATACGCAGTATTTT. Its translation is CASSLNPGLAGGRDTQYF.

The chain couples TRBV14 to TRBJ2-5, with 7 nucleotides matching TRBD1. V shed 1 base, J shed 2 bases, and the junction held 4 bases outside the gene matches. This CDR3 is built from 15 residues. CDR1 SGHDN and CDR2 FVKESK come from the germline V gene. CDR3 sequence (DNA): TGTGCCAGCAGCCAAGCCGGGACAGTACAAGAGACCCAGTACTTC. It is translated as CASSQAGTVQETQYF.

This chain uses TRBV5-1 with TRBJ2-3; perhaps TRBD2 as D (6 bases). CDR3 size: 16 residues. V lost 0 bases to trimming and J lost 2 bases, with 13 bases between them. Germline CDR1 SGHRS, CDR2 YFSETQ. The CDR3 sequence: CASSLVGSGITDTQYF. CDR3 coding DNA: TGCGCCAGCAGCTTGGTCGGTAGCGGAATCACAGATACGCAGTATTTT.

V and J are TRBV7-9 and TRBJ1-5; D not certain. Germline V gene data show CDR1 as SEHNR and CDR2 as FQNEAQ (reference sequence). V lost 3 bases, J lost 5 bases, and 14 bases lay in between. The CDR3 sequence is 15 residues long. The CDR3 region is CASSFSGGRDQPQHF. CDR3 sequence (DNA): TGTGCCAGCAGCTTTTCGGGAGGAAGGGATCAGCCCCAGCATTTT.

This clone has just a few counts. This chain uses TRBV7-2 with TRBJ2-3; 11 bases fit TRBD2. J was trimmed by 5 bases and V by 5 bases; bases with no gene match: 9. The germline V gene encodes CDR1 SGHTA and CDR2 FQGNSA. The length of the CDR3 is 16 residues. CDR3 nucleotide sequence: TGTGCCAGCAGCCGCCTTAGCGGGGGGGCTGGAGATACGCAGTATTTT. Its protein product is CASSRLSGGAGDTQYF. Based on the CDR3 plus reference TRBV7-2 and TRBJ2-3, the full variable domain is GAGVSQSPSNKVTEKGKDVELRCDPISGHTALYWYRQSLGQGLEFLIYFQGNSAPDKSGLPSDRFSAERTGGSVSTLTIQRTQQEDSAVYLCASSRLSGGAGDTQYFGPGTRLTVL.

The rearrangement uses TRBV18 and TRBJ1-5; D gene uncertain. V shed 2 bases and J shed 8 bases, with 10 bases lying between them. Germline V gives CDR1 KGHSH, CDR2 LQKENI. The CDR3 has 13 amino acids. The CDR3 spells CASSPSEGEPQHF. The CDR3 coding sequence is TGTGCCAGCTCACCAAGTGAGGGAGAGCCCCAGCATTTT. The complete variable domain, with remaining parts taken from reference TRBV18 and TRBJ1-5, reads NAGVMQNPRHLVRRRGQEARLRCSPMKGHSHVYWYRQLPEEGLKFMVYLQKENIIDESGMPKERFSAEFPKEGPSILRIQQVVRGDSAAYFCASSPSEGEPQHFGDGTRLSIL.